This T cell receptor (beta chain) emerged from a study of T cell responses to AZD1222 COVID-19 vaccine. General study results and limits: The reported proportion of spike-specific TCRs targeting unmutated variant regions was nearly half. Scientists sampled the repertoires only once the peak T cell response had passed.

Per the germline V gene, CDR1 is ENHRY and CDR2 is SYGVKD. CDR3 length: 14 residues. With 8 bases clipped from V and 1 base from J, the junction kept 7 bases outside the gene matches. About this clone itself: Its antigen remains unknown.

Clones were read by immunoSEQ multiplex PCR, and TCRdb kept only the in-frame ones, dropping some. The sample shows about 200,000 clones, 80% to 95% of them seen only once. This rearrangement joins TRBV10-3 to TRBJ1-1, with 7 bases identical to TRBD1. The sequenced sample was peripheral blood, obtained 28 days after the second AZD1222 dose. The receptor was isolated from an adult who received the AZD1222 COVID-19 vaccine. The CDR3 reads CAIQNDRANTEAFF. The CDR3 DNA is TGTGCCATCCAAAATGACAGGGCGAACACTGAAGCTTTCTTT.